The 24 T cell receptor beta chains reported below all come from one sample, sequenced in a study of blood T cell repertoires in COVID-19. Assay used: immunoSEQ multiplex PCR; TCRdb lists only in-frame clones, some missing. The sample records over 120,000 clones, 60% to 85% being singletons. The sample comprised peripheral blood. Receptors originate from a woman between 55 and 75 years old with acute or convalescent COVID-19.

The chain carries TRBV18 and TRBJ2-1; TRBD2 agrees at 12 bases. Germline V gene sequence: CDR1 KGHSH, CDR2 LQKENI. CDR3 length equals 15 residues. V trimming: 4 bases; J trimming: 8 bases; junction bases outside the gene matches: 6. The CDR3 region is CASSLPGTSGYEQFF. CDR3 bases: TGTGCCAGCTCACTCCCCGGGACTAGCGGGTATGAGCAGTTCTTC.

In its sample, this clone was seen once. This chain joins TRBV7-3 and TRBJ2-1; the match to TRBD2 covers 11 bases. Germline values: CDR1 SGHTA, CDR2 FQGTGA. The CDR3 is made up of 16 amino acids. With 5 bases clipped from V and 9 bases from J, the junction kept 12 bases outside the gene matches. The CDR3 DNA follows: TGTGCCAGCAGCCCCCTAGCGGGAGGAGACCGGGGTGAGCAGTTCTTC. Its protein is CASSPLAGGDRGEQFF.

V usage is TRBV19 and J usage is TRBJ2-7; 7 positions match TRBD2. V lost 2 bases to trimming and J lost 5 bases; unmatched junction nucleotides: 6. The germline V gene encodes CDR1 LNHDA and CDR2 SQIVND (reference sequence). The CDR3 consists of 14 residues. The CDR3 reads CASSIRGRADEQYF. As DNA, the CDR3 is TGTGCCAGTAGTATACGAGGGAGGGCGGACGAGCAGTACTTC.

This chain links TRBV20-1 with TRBJ1-1; TRBD1 matches 9 bases. The CDR3 contains 11 residues. Trimming took 5 bases from V and 10 from J; bases not matched to a gene: 5. CDR1 and CDR2 (germline): DFQATT, SNEGSKA (reference sequence). CDR3 sequence (DNA): TGCAGTGCTCGTGACAGGGGGAGAGCTTTCTTT. It is translated as CSARDRGRAFF.

The rearrangement joins TRBV6-5 to TRBJ2-2; possible D gene TRBD2, 5 bases. CDR3 length: 13 amino acids. In germline, CDR1 is MNHEY, CDR2 SVGAGI. Trimming removed 7 bases at V and 6 bases at J, with 12 bases between. In DNA form, the CDR3 reads TGTGCCAGCAATCCCGGAGGAGCCGGGGAGCTGTTTTTT. Protein sequence: CASNPGGAGELFF.

The J gene is TRBJ2-7, the V gene TRBV3-1 (or the pseudogene TRBV3-2); TRBD1 matches 7 bases. V was clipped by 3 bases and J by 3 bases; unmatched bases: 2. This CDR3 is 13 amino acids long. Germline CDR1 reads LGHDT; CDR2 reads YNNKEL (reference sequence). CDR3 sequence (DNA): TGTGCCAGCAGCCAGGGACAGCGCTACGAGCAGTACTTC. It encodes CASSQGQRYEQYF.

This clone was observed a handful of times. The rearrangement joins TRBV7-9 to TRBJ2-7, with a possible D match to TRBD1 (6 bases). This CDR3 has 19 residues. Between the trimmed V and J ends, which lost 2 bases and 2 bases, there was a span of 25 bases. Germline-derived CDR1 and CDR2 are SEHNR and FQNEAQ (reference sequence). The CDR3 nucleotides read TGTGCCAGCAGCTTACACCGCCTTCGACAGGTAGGGGAGCCCTACGAGCAGTACTTC. Translated, it gives CASSLHRLRQVGEPYEQYF. Full variable domain (remainder filled in from reference TRBV7-9 and TRBJ2-7): DTGVSQNPRHKITKRGQNVTFRCDPISEHNRLYWYRQTLGQGPEFLTYFQNEAQLEKSRLLSDRFSAERPKGSFSTLEIQRTEQGDSAMYLCASSLHRLRQVGEPYEQYFGPGTRLTVT.

The chain joins TRBV18 to TRBJ1-2; D gene unclear. Germline CDR1 KGHSH, CDR2 LQKENI. The CDR3 is 13 amino acids. V was shortened by 6 bases and J by 4 bases, with 12 bases between the two germline ends. CDR3 nucleotide sequence: TGTGCCAGCTCTCTCCGAAGCACCTATGGCTACACCTTC. It translates to CASSLRSTYGYTF. The variable domain in full, with the rest retrieved from reference TRBV18 and TRBJ1-2, is NAGVMQNPRHLVRRRGQEARLRCSPMKGHSHVYWYRQLPEEGLKFMVYLQKENIIDESGMPKERFSAEFPKEGPSILRIQQVVRGDSAAYFCASSLRSTYGYTFGSGTRLTVV.

The J gene is TRBJ2-7, the V gene TRBV29-1; D is undetermined. CDR1 SQVTM and CDR2 ANQGSEA come from the germline V gene. With 5 bases removed from V and 4 bases from J, the gap between germline ends came to 18 bases. This CDR3 comprises 14 residues. Here the CDR3 DNA reads TGCAGCGTTAAGCTGGCAGGAATTGCGTACGAGCAGTACTTC. It specifies CSVKLAGIAYEQYF.

The chain uses TRBV5-1 and TRBJ2-1; TRBD2 agrees at 13 bases. V was clipped by 0 bases and J by 9 bases; unmatched bases: 6. CDR1 and CDR2 from the germline V gene are SGHRS and YFSETQ. This CDR3 is built from 16 residues. CDR3 in amino acids: CASSLGTSGSFGEQFF. CDR3 coding DNA: TGCGCCAGCAGCTTGGGGACTAGCGGGAGTTTTGGTGAGCAGTTCTTC.

The J gene is TRBJ1-2, the V gene TRBV10-2, with D uncertain. In germline, CDR1 is WSHSY, CDR2 SAAADI. The CDR3 has 11 amino acids. The V end lost 7 bases, the J end lost 9 bases, and 12 bases lay between the germline ends. This chain's CDR3 is CASTEGGSYTF. CDR3 nucleotides: TGCGCCAGCACCGAGGGAGGTAGCTACACCTTC.

This clone was seen a handful of times. The chain combines TRBV30 with TRBJ2-1; no clear D. Per germline, CDR1 GTSNPN and CDR2 SVGIG (reference sequence). Trimming pared 0 bases from V and 5 bases from J, leaving 8 bases between. The CDR3 runs 13 residues. CDR3 nucleotide sequence: TGTGCCTGGAGTGTACGACTGGACAATGAGCAGTTCTTC. Translation gives CAWSVRLDNEQFF.

This clone was detected only once. The rearrangement uses TRBV3-1 (or the pseudogene TRBV3-2) and TRBJ2-2; no clear D gene. Per germline, CDR1 LGHDT and CDR2 YNNKEL (reference sequence). The V end lost 1 base, the J end lost 3 bases, and 12 bases lay between the germline ends. The CDR3 consists of 16 residues. CDR3 sequence reads: CASSQGVALYTGELFF. As DNA, the CDR3 is TGTGCCAGCAGCCAAGGTGTGGCATTGTACACCGGGGAGCTGTTTTTT.

The chain combines TRBV4-1 with TRBJ2-3, with 7 bases matching TRBD2. CDR3 length: 17 amino acids. CDR1 and CDR2 (germline): MGHRA, YSYEKL. With V trimmed by 1 base and J by 0 bases, 7 bases remained unmatched. The chain's CDR3 is CASSQAGSGYSTDTQYF. The CDR3 DNA reads TGCGCCAGCAGCCAAGCGGGTAGCGGGTACAGCACAGATACGCAGTATTTT.

The chain combines TRBV28 with TRBJ2-5; 7 bases agree with TRBD2. The CDR3 contains 12 residues. Per germline, CDR1 MDHEN and CDR2 SYDVKM. V lost 7 bases, J lost 4 bases, and 3 bases stayed unmatched. As DNA, the CDR3 is TGTGCCAGCATCGGGAGGCGAGAGACCCAGTACTTC. This encodes CASIGRRETQYF. Together with reference TRBV28 and TRBJ2-5, the CDR3 gives the full variable domain: DVKVTQSSRYLVKRTGEKVFLECVQDMDHENMFWYRQDPGLGLRLIYFSYDVKMKEKGDIPEGYSVSREKKERFSLILESASTNQTSMYLCASIGRRETQYFGPGTRLLVL.

This chain links TRBV3-1 (or the pseudogene TRBV3-2) with TRBJ2-7; D is uncertain. CDR3 length: 13 residues. Germline V gene data show CDR1 as LGHDT and CDR2 as YNNKEL (reference sequence). Trimming removed 4 bases at V and 3 bases at J, with 10 bases between. As DNA, the CDR3 is TGTGCCAGCAGCCTATCGCCCGGCTACGAGCAGTACTTC. It specifies CASSLSPGYEQYF.

The chain combines TRBV5-1 with TRBJ2-2; tentative D call: TRBD2 (5 bases). The CDR3 runs to 17 residues. V lost 1 base and J lost 0, with 13 bases in between. Germline CDR1 reads SGHRS; CDR2 reads YFSETQ. The CDR3 DNA sequence: TGCGCCAGCAGCTTGACCTCAAGCGGAACGAACACCGGGGAGCTGTTTTTT. Translated, it gives CASSLTSSGTNTGELFF.

The chain couples TRBV25-1 to TRBJ2-7, with a tentative D call TRBD2 (5 bases). V shed 0 bases and J shed 7 bases, with 10 bases lying between them. Germline assignment: CDR1 MGHDK and CDR2 SYGVNS. The CDR3 is 13 residues long. CDR3 residues: CASSEYWAGEQYF. CDR3 DNA sequence: TGTGCCAGCAGTGAATACTGGGCGGGTGAGCAGTACTTC.

The V and J genes are TRBV5-1 and TRBJ1-1; weak D call: TRBD1 (5 bases). CDR3 length equals 15 residues. V shed 0 bases and J shed 1 base, with 10 bases lying between them. Germline V lookup: CDR1 SGHRS, CDR2 YFSETQ. In nucleotides, the CDR3 is TGCGCCAGCAGCTTGGTGGCGGGACGGAACACTGAAGCTTTCTTT. It yields the protein CASSLVAGRNTEAFF.

The chain joins TRBV28 to TRBJ1-1; tentative D call: TRBD1 (5 bases). The germline V and J ends were trimmed by 7 bases and 4 bases, with 16 bases remaining between them. The CDR3 runs to 14 residues. Germline V gives CDR1 MDHEN, CDR2 SYDVKM. CDR3 nucleotide sequence: TGTGCCAGCATGTGGGGCCACAAGTCCACTGAAGCTTTCTTT. This encodes CASMWGHKSTEAFF.

The CDR3 spells CASSPLRGQGTGELFF. As DNA, the CDR3 is TGTGCCAGCTCACCACTTCGCGGACAGGGCACCGGGGAGCTGTTTTTT. This chain uses TRBV18 with TRBJ2-2, with 8 positions matching TRBD1. The V gene's germline CDR1 is KGHSH and CDR2 LQKENI. CDR3 size: 16 residues. V shed 1 base, J shed 4 bases, and the junction held 5 bases outside the gene matches.

The V and J genes are TRBV19 and TRBJ2-2, with D perhaps TRBD2 (5 bases). V dropped 2 bases and J dropped 2 bases, with 15 bases sitting between them. The CDR3 spans 17 residues. Germline V gene lookup returns CDR1 LNHDA and CDR2 SQIVND (reference sequence). The CDR3 reads CASSISTRVGNTGELFF. The CDR3 DNA is TGTGCCAGTAGTATATCTACGAGGGTTGGTAACACCGGGGAGCTGTTTTTT.

The J gene is TRBJ2-1, the V gene TRBV14; 9 bases align to TRBD2. The CDR3 covers 16 residues. The ends lost 3 bases at V and 2 bases at J; junction bases unmatched: 5. Germline V gene sequence: CDR1 SGHDN, CDR2 FVKESK. This CDR3 is CASSHVLAGTYNEQFF. CDR3 in DNA: TGTGCCAGCAGCCATGTCCTAGCGGGAACCTACAATGAGCAGTTCTTC.

Comment on this clone: Distinct nucleotide sequences in the sample also encode this CDR3. This chain connects TRBV6-5 to TRBJ2-3; D unclear. This CDR3 spans 14 amino acids. The V and J ends lost 6 bases and 0 bases respectively, with 10 bases between them. Germline CDR1 is MNHEY and CDR2 is SVGAGI. For the CDR3, the DNA is TGTGCCAGCAGCTACAGAACAAGCACAGATACGCAGTATTTT. Translating it yields CASSYRTSTDTQYF.